This T cell receptor beta chain was captured in a study of PD-1 blockade in classical Hodgkin lymphoma. Overall study results and limits: Differences between repertoires have undefined causes, possibly disease activity or prior therapy. Healthy donors were reported to have higher baseline TCR diversity than newly diagnosed patients.

As concerns this clone: No antigen is known for it.

Time point described: newly diagnosed, previously untreated cHL patient sample. PBMCs from patients with newly diagnosed, untreated classical Hodgkin lymphoma served as a comparison group for the relapsed/refractory trial patients. The assay was immunoSEQ multiplex PCR, and TCRdb's table has in-frame clones only and misses some. This sample has some 21,000 clones, with roughly 94% found just once. The sequence came from a human donor with classical Hodgkin lymphoma. Sequencing was performed on peripheral blood mononuclear cells (PBMCs).

The CDR3 here is CASSQGTGQNTDTQYF. The CDR3 DNA reads as TGCGCCAGCAGCCAAGGGACAGGGCAGAACACAGATACGCAGTATTTT. The chain couples TRBV4-3 to TRBJ2-3, with 8 bases lining up with TRBD1. Germline V lookup: CDR1 LGHNA, CDR2 YSLEER. The V segment lost 1 base and the J segment 2 bases; nucleotides outside the gene matches: 5. CDR3 size: 16 residues.